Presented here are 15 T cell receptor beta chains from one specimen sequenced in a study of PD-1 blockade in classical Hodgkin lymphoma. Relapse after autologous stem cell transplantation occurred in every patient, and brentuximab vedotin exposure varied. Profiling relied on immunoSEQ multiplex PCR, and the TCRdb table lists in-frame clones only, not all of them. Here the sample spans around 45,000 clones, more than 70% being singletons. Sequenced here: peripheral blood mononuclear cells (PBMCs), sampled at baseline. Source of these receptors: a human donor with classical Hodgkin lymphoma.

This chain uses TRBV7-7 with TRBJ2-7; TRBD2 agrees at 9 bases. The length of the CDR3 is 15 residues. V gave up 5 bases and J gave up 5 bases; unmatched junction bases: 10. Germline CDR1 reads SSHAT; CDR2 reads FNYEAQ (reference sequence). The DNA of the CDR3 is TGTGCCAGCAGCCCTGAACCGGGACTAGCCCACGAGCAGTACTTC. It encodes CASSPEPGLAHEQYF.

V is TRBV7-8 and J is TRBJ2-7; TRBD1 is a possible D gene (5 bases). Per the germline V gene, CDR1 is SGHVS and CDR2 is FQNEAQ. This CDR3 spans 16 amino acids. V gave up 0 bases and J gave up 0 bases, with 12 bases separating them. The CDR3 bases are TGTGCCAGCAGCTTAGCGGGGCCGGTGAGCTCCTACGAGCAGTACTTC. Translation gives CASSLAGPVSSYEQYF.

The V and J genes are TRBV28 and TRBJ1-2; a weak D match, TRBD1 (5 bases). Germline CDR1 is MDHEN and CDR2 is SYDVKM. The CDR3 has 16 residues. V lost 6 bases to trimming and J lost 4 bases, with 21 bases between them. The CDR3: CASSPTTMDIIYGYTF. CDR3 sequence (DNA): TGTGCCAGCAGCCCAACCACCATGGACATAATCTATGGCTACACCTTC.

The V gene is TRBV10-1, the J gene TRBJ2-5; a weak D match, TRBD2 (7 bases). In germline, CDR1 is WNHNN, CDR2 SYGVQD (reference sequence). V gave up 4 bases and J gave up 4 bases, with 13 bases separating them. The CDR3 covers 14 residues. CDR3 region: CASSGGGGPETQYF. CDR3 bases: TGCGCCAGCAGTGGAGGGGGGGGGCCAGAGACCCAGTACTTC.

CDR3 nucleotides: TGTGCCAGCAGTTACTCGTGGGGTTCCACCTACGAGCAGTACTTC. Protein product: CASSYSWGSTYEQYF. This rearrangement joins TRBV6-6 to TRBJ2-7; D gene unclear. Germline CDR1 reads MNHNY; CDR2 reads SVGAGI (reference sequence). V lost 0 bases and J 2 bases, leaving 11 bases between the germline ends. The CDR3 has 15 amino acids.

CDR3 amino acids: CASSLILAGGSYNEQFF. The CDR3 DNA reads TGTGCCAGCAGCTTAATCTTAGCGGGAGGGTCCTACAATGAGCAGTTCTTC. The chain carries TRBV11-2 and TRBJ2-1; TRBD2 aligns across 11 bases. Trimming cost V 2 bases and J 1 base; bases outside gene matches: 4. CDR3 length: 17 amino acids. The germline CDR1 and CDR2 sequences are SGHAT and FQNNGV.

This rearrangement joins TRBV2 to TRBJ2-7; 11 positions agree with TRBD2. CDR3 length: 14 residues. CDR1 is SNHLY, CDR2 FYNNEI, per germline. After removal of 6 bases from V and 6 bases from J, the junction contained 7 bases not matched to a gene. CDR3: CASRRSGGAGEQYF. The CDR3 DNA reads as TGTGCCAGCAGACGTAGCGGGGGGGCCGGCGAGCAGTACTTC.

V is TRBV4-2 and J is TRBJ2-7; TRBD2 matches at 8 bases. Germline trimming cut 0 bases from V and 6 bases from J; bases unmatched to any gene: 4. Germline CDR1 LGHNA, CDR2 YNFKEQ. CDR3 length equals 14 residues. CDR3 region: CASSQESSGLEQYF. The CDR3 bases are TGTGCCAGCAGCCAAGAGTCTAGCGGGCTCGAGCAGTACTTC.

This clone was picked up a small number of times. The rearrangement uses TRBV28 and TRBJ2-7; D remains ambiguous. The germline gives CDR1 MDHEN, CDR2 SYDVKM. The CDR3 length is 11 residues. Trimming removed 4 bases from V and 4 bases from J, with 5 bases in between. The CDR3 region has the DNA TGTGCCAGCAGTTCCAATTACGAGCAGTACTTC. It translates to CASSSNYEQYF.

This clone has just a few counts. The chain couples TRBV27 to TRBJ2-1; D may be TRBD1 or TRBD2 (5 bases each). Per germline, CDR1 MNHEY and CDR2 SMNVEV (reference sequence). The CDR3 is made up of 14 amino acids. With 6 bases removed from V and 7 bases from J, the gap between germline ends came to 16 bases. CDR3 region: CASSPSGHANEQFF. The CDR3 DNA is TGTGCCAGCAGCCCCTCGGGGCATGCAAATGAGCAGTTCTTC.

As DNA, the CDR3 is TGTGCCAGCAGCCCCCCCGGGGGTTGGCAGAACCAAGAGACCCAGTACTTC. It is translated as CASSPPGGWQNQETQYF. The chain recombines TRBV13 with TRBJ2-5; possible D gene TRBD2, 6 bases. Trimming removed 5 bases from V and 0 bases from J, with 19 bases in between. The CDR3 loop spans 17 amino acids. The germline gives CDR1 PRHDT, CDR2 FYEKMQ (reference sequence).

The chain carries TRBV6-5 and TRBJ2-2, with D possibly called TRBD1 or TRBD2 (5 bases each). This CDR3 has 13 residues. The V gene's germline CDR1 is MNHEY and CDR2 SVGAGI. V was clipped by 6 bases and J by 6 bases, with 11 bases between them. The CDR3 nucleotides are TGTGCCAGCAGCCGGGACCGAGCCGGGGAGCTGTTTTTT. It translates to CASSRDRAGELFF.

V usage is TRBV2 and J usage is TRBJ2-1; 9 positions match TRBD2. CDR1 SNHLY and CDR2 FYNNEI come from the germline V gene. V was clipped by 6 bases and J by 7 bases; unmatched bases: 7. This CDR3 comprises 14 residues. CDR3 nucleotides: TGTGCCAGCAGGCGGCTAGCGGGAAAAAATGAGCAGTTCTTC. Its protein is CASRRLAGKNEQFF.

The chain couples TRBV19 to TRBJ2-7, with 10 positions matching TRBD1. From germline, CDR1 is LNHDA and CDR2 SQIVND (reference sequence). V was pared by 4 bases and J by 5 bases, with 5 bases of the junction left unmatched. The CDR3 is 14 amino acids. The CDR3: CASSTGTGAHEQYF. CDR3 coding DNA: TGTGCCAGTAGTACCGGGACAGGGGCCCACGAGCAGTACTTC.

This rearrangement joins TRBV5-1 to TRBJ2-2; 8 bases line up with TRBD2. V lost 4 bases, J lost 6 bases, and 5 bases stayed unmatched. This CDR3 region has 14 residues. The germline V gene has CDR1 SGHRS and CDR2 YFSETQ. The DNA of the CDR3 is TGCGCCAGCAGCCTTGGACTAGCCCCCGGGGAGCTGTTTTTT. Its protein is CASSLGLAPGELFF.